This T cell receptor beta chain is drawn from a study of blood T cell repertoires in COVID-19. On the study more broadly: PBMCs, B-cell-depleted T cells, or T cells were the source of the cDNA or gDNA that made up the material.

In the original processing: From reference gene primer amplification, estimates of nucleated cell counts were derived. Generated by immunoSEQ multiplex PCR, the TCRdb table keeps only in-frame clones and is missing some. From that table come the V and J calls and clone size; the DNA was used to work out D and trimming. Among a few hundred thousand clones listed, around 89% were seen once. Germline V gene data show CDR1 as SEHNR and CDR2 as FQNEAQ (reference sequence). This CDR3 spans 14 amino acids. The trim removed 5 bases at V and 5 bases at J, leaving 6 bases unmatched. This study enrolled people aged about 18 to 100 from about two dozen US geographic areas. Two negative PCRs, clearance, or symptom resolution were required of recovered Cohort 3 donors.

The sample taken for sequencing was PBMCs or T cells enriched from blood (not recorded which). This chain uses TRBV7-9 with TRBJ2-3, with 8 nucleotides matching TRBD2. This receptor was identified in a man between 18 and 29 years old who had recovered from COVID-19. This chain's CDR3 is CASSMGLVKDTQYF. The CDR3, as DNA: TGTGCCAGCAGCATGGGACTAGTCAAAGATACGCAGTATTTT.